This paragraph covers one TCR beta chain sequence. This CDR3 region has 14 residues. Trimming stripped 5 bases from V and 1 base from J, with 9 bases between. Germline CDR1 is SGHAT and CDR2 is FQNNGV. These data belong to a study of blood T cell repertoires in COVID-19. Profiled with immunoSEQ multiplex PCR; TCRdb holds only in-frame clones, not every one. The table includes more than 110,000 clones, under 90% detected once. Sequencing input: peripheral blood. This chain connects TRBV11-2 to TRBJ1-3, with D hard to call. The clonotype originates from a woman of 80 years or more in a cohort sampled during active or convalescent COVID-19. The CDR3 coding sequence is TGTGCCAGCAGCCCGGGAACTTCTGGAAACACCATATATTTT. It translates to CASSPGTSGNTIYF.